The 30 T cell receptor beta chains presented below share a single source sample, sequenced in a study of CD8+CD57+ T cells in acquired aplastic anemia. Genomic DNA templated the TCR beta VDJ and CDR3 profiling. TCRdb redid the calling of the reads with MiXCR, one entry per CDR3 protein. The sample has some 200,000 distinct CDR3 sequences, about 62% seen once; the top ten hold roughly 62%. CD8+CD57+ cell expansion, shown by flow cytometry, had occurred in the patients selected for sequencing. The sample was sorted CD4+, CD8+, or CD8+CD57+ T cells (not recorded which) from PBMCs. These receptors were collected from a human donor with aplastic anemia.

This clonotype was observed at least ten times. CDR3 bases: TGTGCCAGCAGTACCCGGGGTACTCCCTACGAGCAGTACTTC. Translating gives CASSTRGTPYEQYF. The chain uses TRBV13 and TRBJ2-7, with D maybe TRBD2 (5 bases). The germline gives CDR1 PRHDT, CDR2 FYEKMQ (reference sequence). V lost 6 bases to trimming and J lost 2 bases, with 14 bases between them. The CDR3 contains 14 residues.

A few counts support this clonotype. The chain combines TRBV12-3 or TRBV12-4 with TRBJ2-7, with a possible D match to TRBD1 (6 bases). The V gene lost 5 bases and the J gene lost 0 bases, with 11 bases spanning the gap. This CDR3 comprises 14 residues. Written as DNA, the CDR3 is TGTGCCAGCAGTACCACAGGGATCTCCTACGAGCAGTACTTC. This gives the protein CASSTTGISYEQYF.

The rearrangement links TRBV2 to TRBJ2-7, with D tentatively TRBD1 or TRBD2 (5 bases each). The CDR3 consists of 14 residues. Germline CDR1 reads SNHLY; CDR2 reads FYNNEI. Trimming left V 6 bases short and J 0 bases short, with 12 bases between. CDR3 nucleotides: TGTGCCAGCAGGGGACCTAAAGGCTCCTACGAGCAGTACTTC. It specifies CASRGPKGSYEQYF. Combining the CDR3 with reference TRBV2 and TRBJ2-7 gives the whole variable domain EPEVTQTPSHQVTQMGQEVILRCVPISNHLYFYWYRQILGQKVEFLVSFYNNEISEKSEIFDDQFSVERPDGSNFTLKIRSTKLEDSAMYFCASRGPKGSYEQYFGPGTRLTVT.

This chain uses TRBV7-9 with TRBJ1-2; 8 bases map to TRBD1. CDR1 and CDR2 from the germline V gene are SEHNR and FQNEAQ (reference sequence). This CDR3 spans 15 amino acids. V shed 5 bases and J 4 bases; nucleotides not matched to a gene: 9. This chain's CDR3 is CASSAYRGEPYGYTF. CDR3 DNA: TGTGCCAGCAGCGCCTACAGGGGGGAACCCTATGGCTACACCTTC.

V usage is TRBV29-1 and J usage is TRBJ1-5; D remains ambiguous. Germline lookup yields CDR1 SQVTM and CDR2 ANQGSEA. CDR3 length equals 12 residues. V lost 4 bases and J lost 6, with 10 bases in between. CDR3 amino acids: CSVGAKGQPQHF. The CDR3 DNA is TGCAGCGTTGGGGCCAAAGGTCAGCCCCAGCATTTT.

This clonotype was picked up one time. The junction does not match germline at one end; this may be a read error. This sequence joins TRBV10-3 and TRBJ1-6; D is unresolved. The CDR3 contains 15 residues. Germline lookup yields CDR1 ENHRY and CDR2 SYGVKD. The CDR3 sequence: CASSLDRLYNSPLHF. The CDR3 region has the DNA TGTGCCAGCAGTTTAGATCGCCTGTATAATTCACCCCTCCACTTT.

The table lists this clonotype with a few counts. V and J are TRBV15 and TRBJ2-2, with 9 positions matching TRBD2. The ends lost 1 base at V and 2 bases at J; junction bases unmatched: 2. Germline lookup yields CDR1 LNHNV and CDR2 YYDKDF (reference sequence). The CDR3 is 16 amino acids. The CDR3, as DNA: TGTGCCACCAGCAGAGTGCTAGCGGGAAACACCGGGGAGCTGTTTTTT. It codes for CATSRVLAGNTGELFF.

This clonotype was recorded many times. V gene TRBV14 combines with J gene TRBJ2-7; D tentatively reads TRBD1 or TRBD2 (7 bases each). Per germline, CDR1 SGHDN and CDR2 FVKESK. V lost 4 bases, J lost 0 bases, and 16 bases lay in between. This CDR3 has 16 residues. CDR3 residues: CASSPQGGLNSYEQYF. The DNA of the CDR3 is TGTGCCAGCAGCCCTCAGGGGGGGCTTAACTCCTACGAGCAGTACTTC. Full variable domain (rest looked up from reference TRBV14 and TRBJ2-7): EAGVTQFPSHSVIEKGQTVTLRCDPISGHDNLYWYRRVMGKEIKFLLHFVKESKQDESGMPNNRFLAERTGGTYSTLKVQPAELEDSGVYFCASSPQGGLNSYEQYFGPGTRLTVT.

The table lists this clonotype with a count of one. One end of the junction is discordant with germline, which a read error may explain. The J gene is TRBJ2-3, the V gene TRBV29-1, with 7 bases lining up with TRBD2. The germline V gene has CDR1 SQVTM and CDR2 ANQGSEA. This CDR3 region has 14 residues. CDR3 in DNA: TGCAACGTTGAAAAGGGGAGGGTCACAGATACGCAGTATTTT. Protein: CNVEKGRVTDTQYF.

The chain recombines TRBV15 with TRBJ1-4; no reliable D call. This CDR3 spans 16 amino acids. Germline V gene sequence: CDR1 LNHNV, CDR2 YYDKDF (reference sequence). Trimming removed 10 bases from V and 0 bases from J, with 18 bases in between. The CDR3, as DNA: TGTGCCATCCCGCTGGGGTCCCTTGCAACTAATGAAAAACTGTTTTTT. Translated, it gives CAIPLGSLATNEKLFF.

The chain combines TRBV10-2 with TRBJ1-1, with 9 bases matching TRBD1. Germline loops: CDR1 WSHSY, CDR2 SAAADI. The length of the CDR3 is 16 residues. Germline trimming cut 2 bases from V and 4 bases from J; bases unmatched to any gene: 8. In DNA form, the CDR3 reads TGCGCCAGCAGTGAGACAGGGGGCTCGCGCGGCACTGAAGCTTTCTTT. Translation: CASSETGGSRGTEAFF.

CDR3 DNA: TGTGCCAGCAGCACTCAGAGCTCTGGGGCCAACGTCCTGACTTTC. The encoded protein is CASSTQSSGANVLTF. The chain couples TRBV9 to TRBJ2-6; no clear D gene. V was shortened by 4 bases and J by 0 bases, with 8 bases between the two germline ends. Germline V CDR1 and CDR2: SGDLS, YYNGEE. The length of the CDR3 is 15 residues.

V gene TRBV6-4 combines with J gene TRBJ1-1, with D unresolved. With 8 bases removed from V and 9 bases from J, the gap between germline ends came to 13 bases. Looked up from germline, CDR1 is MRHNA and CDR2 is SNTAGT. The CDR3 sequence is 11 residues long. The CDR3 DNA reads as TGTGCCAGCGTCGGCCAGACCCAAGCTTTCTTT. This translates into CASVGQTQAFF.

The chain uses TRBV7-3 and TRBJ2-3, with D maybe TRBD1 (6 bases). Between the trimmed V and J ends, which lost 3 bases and 0 bases, there was a span of 7 bases. Germline V gene lookup returns CDR1 SGHTA and CDR2 FQGTGA. The CDR3 runs 14 residues. DNA of the CDR3: TGTGCCAGCAGCTTTACAGGGAGCACAGATACGCAGTATTTT. It is translated as CASSFTGSTDTQYF.

The chain combines TRBV7-2 with TRBJ1-2; D remains unclear. The germline CDR1 and CDR2 sequences are SGHTA and FQGNSA. This CDR3 region has 12 residues. With 0 bases removed from V and 8 bases from J, the gap between germline ends came to 7 bases. CDR3 protein: CASSLAGIGYTF. The CDR3 DNA is TGTGCCAGCAGCTTAGCAGGCATCGGCTACACCTTC.

In this sample, this clonotype turned up once. The V call is TRBV29-1, the J call TRBJ2-5; TRBD2 matches at 12 bases. V dropped 6 bases and J dropped 5; count of bases not matched to a gene: 4. The CDR3 covers 13 residues. Looked up from germline, CDR1 is SQVTM and CDR2 is ANQGSEA. The CDR3 DNA reads as TGCAGCGTCGGACTAGCGGGGAGGGAGACCCAGTACTTC. It codes for CSVGLAGRETQYF.

This clonotype was found a few times. The chain has TRBV20-1 and TRBJ1-2; 7 bases match TRBD1. V shed 5 bases and J 5 bases; nucleotides not matched to a gene: 8. The CDR3 has 13 amino acids. Looked up from germline, CDR1 is DFQATT and CDR2 is SNEGSKA (reference sequence). DNA for the CDR3: TGCAGTGCTGGTGAGGGGGCGAAATATGGCTACACCTTC. Translated, it gives CSAGEGAKYGYTF.

To note about this clonotype: This may come from a read error, since a much larger clone is one base off. V is TRBV28 and J is TRBJ1-2; a possible D gene is TRBD1 (5 bases). Germline V gene lookup returns CDR1 MDHEN and CDR2 SYDVKM. The CDR3 spans 12 residues. CDR3 bases: TGTGCCTGCAGATGGGGGTTCTATGGCTACACCTTC. As protein: CACRWGFYGYTF.

This clonotype has only a few counts. The chain carries TRBV20-1 and TRBJ1-2, with D hard to call. Germline CDR1 is DFQATT and CDR2 is SNEGSKA (reference sequence). CDR3 length: 12 residues. The V and J ends lost 0 bases and 8 bases respectively, with 10 bases between them. CDR3 DNA sequence: TGCAGTGCTAGAGATCCCGGGTACGGCTACACCTTC. It yields the protein CSARDPGYGYTF.

This clonotype has a count of ten or more. The chain is built from TRBV6-5 and TRBJ2-1; D unclear. This CDR3 spans 12 amino acids. Trimming stripped 1 base from V and 10 bases from J, with 8 bases between. Germline V gene lookup returns CDR1 MNHEY and CDR2 SVGAGI. The CDR3 coding sequence is TGTGCCAGCAGTTACTTTGAAGGGGAGCAGTTCTTC. Its protein product is CASSYFEGEQFF.

This clonotype showed up just once. The CDR3 bases are TGTGCCACCAGCAGAGACCAGGGCCCCCTCTATGGCTACACCTTC. The encoded protein is CATSRDQGPLYGYTF. The chain joins TRBV15 to TRBJ1-2; TRBD1 is a possible D gene (5 bases). Trimming removed 0 bases at V and 4 bases at J, with 12 bases between. The CDR3 loop spans 15 amino acids. The germline V gene has CDR1 LNHNV and CDR2 YYDKDF (reference sequence).

This chain uses TRBV5-6 with TRBJ1-6, with a possible D match to TRBD1 (5 bases). The V gene lost 4 bases and the J gene lost 12 bases, with 14 bases spanning the gap. This CDR3 is 13 amino acids long. From germline, CDR1 is SGHDT and CDR2 YYEEEE. CDR3: CASSIEGARPLHF. The CDR3 region has the DNA TGTGCCAGCAGCATTGAAGGGGCGCGACCCCTCCACTTT. Supplemented by reference TRBV5-6 and TRBJ1-6, the full variable domain reads DAGVTQSPTHLIKTRGQQVTLRCSPKSGHDTVSWYQQALGQGPQFIFQYYEEEERQRGNFPDRFSGHQFPNYSSELNVNALLLGDSALYLCASSIEGARPLHFGNGTRLTVT.

This clonotype was counted a few times. The chain employs TRBV20-1 and TRBJ2-7; weak D call: TRBD2 (6 bases). Trimming removed 4 bases at V and 2 bases at J, with 15 bases between. Germline CDR1 is DFQATT and CDR2 is SNEGSKA (reference sequence). The length of the CDR3 is 14 residues. CDR3 amino acids: CSAIGRENTYEQYF. CDR3 sequence (DNA): TGCAGTGCTATAGGACGGGAGAACACCTACGAGCAGTACTTC.

The CDR3 DNA is TGCAGTGCTAAAGCTCTTGCGGGGGGATCGGTTGAGCAGTTCTTC. Its protein product is CSAKALAGGSVEQFF. The rearrangement links TRBV20-1 to TRBJ2-1; 8 positions agree with TRBD2. With V trimmed by 4 bases and J by 9 bases, 14 bases remained unmatched. The length of the CDR3 is 15 residues. Germline V lookup: CDR1 DFQATT, CDR2 SNEGSKA (reference sequence).

The chain is built from TRBV24-1 and TRBJ2-3, with D hard to call. Trimming left V 9 bases short and J 4 bases short, with 13 bases between. The germline V gene encodes CDR1 KGHDR and CDR2 SFDVKD. The CDR3 loop spans 13 amino acids. The CDR3, as DNA: TGTGCCACCGATGACTTAGCTTCAGATACGCAGTATTTT. Translated: CATDDLASDTQYF.

V and J are TRBV20-1 and TRBJ2-7; 7 bases align to TRBD1. With V trimmed by 6 bases and J by 3 bases, 8 bases remained unmatched. The CDR3 contains 13 residues. Per the germline V gene, CDR1 is DFQATT and CDR2 is SNEGSKA (reference sequence). The chain's CDR3 is CSATGFRVYEQYF. The DNA of the CDR3 is TGCAGTGCGACAGGGTTTAGGGTCTACGAGCAGTACTTC.

The chain couples TRBV25-1 to TRBJ1-1, with D tentatively TRBD1 (6 bases). This CDR3 comprises 16 residues. Germline V gene sequence: CDR1 MGHDK, CDR2 SYGVNS. Deletions cut 3 bases from V and 3 bases from J, with 17 bases between. CDR3 sequence: CASSDQLQGRHTEAFF. CDR3 nucleotide sequence: TGTGCCAGCAGTGACCAGCTCCAGGGGAGGCACACTGAAGCTTTCTTT.

Note on this clonotype: Since no conserved phenylalanine or tryptophan closes the CDR3, a read error is the likely cause. The J gene is TRBJ2-5, the V gene TRBV24-1; TRBD1 matches 7 bases. Germline CDR1 reads KGHDR; CDR2 reads SFDVKD. Trimming at V came to 3 bases and at J to 4 bases, leaving 7 bases not matched to a gene. This CDR3 has 15 amino acids. The CDR3: CATSDRDRGRETQYL. The CDR3 nucleotides read TGTGCCACCAGTGATCGGGACAGAGGACGAGAGACCCAGTACCTC.

The V and J genes are TRBV20-1 and TRBJ2-5, with D perhaps assigned TRBD1 or TRBD2 (5 bases each). CDR1 and CDR2 (germline): DFQATT, SNEGSKA (reference sequence). V shed 1 base and J shed 4 bases, with 7 bases lying between them. CDR3 size: 12 residues. CDR3 loop: CSARVGTETQYF. The CDR3 DNA reads TGCAGTGCTAGAGTGGGGACAGAGACCCAGTACTTC.

This clonotype was observed many times. The J gene is TRBJ2-7, the V gene TRBV12-3 or TRBV12-4; 9 nucleotides line up with TRBD2. There are 14 residues in the CDR3. The V and J ends lost 6 bases and 3 bases, in that order; junction bases with no gene match: 6. The CDR3 bases are TGTGCCAGCAGCCCGGGACTAGCACGCTACGAGCAGTACTTC. This codes for CASSPGLARYEQYF.